These 16 T cell receptor beta chains originate from one sample sequenced in a study of sequential checkpoint blockade in melanoma. Sequencing used immunoSEQ multiplex PCR; TCRdb keeps in-frame clones, though not all of them. The data show 15,000 or so clones, approximately 52% seen once. Treatment denoted: randomized to nivolumab then ipilimumab (arm A) or the reverse (arm B). The sample here was CD8+ T cells sorted from blood (inferred from file names), taken from a patient given nivolumab and ipilimumab in sequence. The receptors come from a human donor with melanoma.

The V call is TRBV9, the J call TRBJ2-7, with TRBD2 as a possible D gene (5 bases). With 4 bases removed from V and 3 bases from J, the gap between germline ends came to 14 bases. The CDR3 consists of 14 residues. CDR1 SGDLS and CDR2 YYNGEE come from the germline V gene. DNA of the CDR3: TGTGCCAGCAGCCCAGCGACTATGGACTACGAGCAGTACTTC. This codes for CASSPATMDYEQYF.

This clone was seen once. The chain employs TRBV27 and TRBJ1-2; 8 bases line up with TRBD1. V was pared by 9 bases and J by 7 bases, with 10 bases of the junction left unmatched. The CDR3 spans 13 residues. CDR1 and CDR2 (germline): MNHEY, SMNVEV (reference sequence). CDR3: CASRGQGPFGYTF. CDR3 nucleotides: TGTGCCAGTCGTGGACAGGGCCCCTTTGGCTACACCTTC.

The chain combines TRBV27 with TRBJ2-1; TRBD1 aligns across 8 bases. The length of the CDR3 is 15 residues. J gave up 1 base and V 3 bases, and 2 bases lay outside the gene matches. Germline-derived CDR1 and CDR2 are MNHEY and SMNVEV (reference sequence). CDR3 in amino acids: CASSLDRDSYNEQFF. The DNA for the CDR3 is TGTGCCAGCAGTTTGGACAGGGATTCCTACAATGAGCAGTTCTTC.

This sequence joins TRBV9 and TRBJ1-3; the match to TRBD1 covers 7 bases. From germline, CDR1 is SGDLS and CDR2 YYNGEE. V was pared by 4 bases and J by 3 bases, with 7 bases of the junction left unmatched. The CDR3 length is 15 residues. The CDR3 DNA follows: TGTGCCAGCAGCCTTACAGGGGAAGGTGGAAACACCATATATTTT. Amino acid sequence: CASSLTGEGGNTIYF.

The rearrangement links TRBV5-6 to TRBJ2-3, with a possible D match to TRBD2 (7 bases). Trimming pared 1 base from V and 5 bases from J, leaving 14 bases between. CDR3 length: 15 residues. CDR1 SGHDT and CDR2 YYEEEE come from the germline V gene. DNA for the CDR3: TGTGCCAGCAGCTTGATACCAGGGGAGGGAGATACGCAGTATTTT. Amino acids: CASSLIPGEGDTQYF.

The rearrangement links TRBV6-1 to TRBJ2-1, with 13 positions matching TRBD2. The CDR3 spans 19 residues. Germline trimming cut 4 bases from V and 1 base from J; bases unmatched to any gene: 10. Germline V gene lookup returns CDR1 MNHNS and CDR2 SASEGT. The CDR3 is CASSVPGTSGKWSYNEQFF. The CDR3 bases are TGTGCCAGCAGTGTACCCGGGACTAGCGGGAAGTGGTCCTACAATGAGCAGTTCTTC.

The chain links TRBV11-2 to TRBJ2-3; TRBD2 matches at 7 bases. CDR3 size: 16 residues. The ends lost 3 bases at V and 5 bases at J; junction bases unmatched: 11. The germline V gene has CDR1 SGHAT and CDR2 FQNNGV. The CDR3 sequence: CASSFYLAEVGDTQYF. The DNA of the CDR3 is TGTGCCAGCAGCTTCTACCTAGCGGAAGTGGGAGATACGCAGTATTTT.

This clone was seen a handful of times. This chain links TRBV7-2 with TRBJ1-6; 7 bases align to TRBD1. CDR3 size: 16 residues. Germline CDR1 SGHTA, CDR2 FQGNSA. V lost 4 bases, J lost 1 base, and 4 bases stayed unmatched. CDR3 protein: CASSYRGGSYNSPLHF. The CDR3 coding sequence is TGTGCCAGCAGCTACAGGGGTGGATCCTATAATTCACCCCTCCACTTT.

The gene calls are TRBV15 and TRBJ2-7; 9 positions agree with TRBD1. Per germline, CDR1 LNHNV and CDR2 YYDKDF (reference sequence). Trimming removed 0 bases from V and 9 bases from J; junction bases left unmatched: 9. The CDR3 length is 15 residues. The CDR3 DNA is TGTGCCACCAGCAGAGACCAACTAGGGGACAGGGTGCAGTACTTC. It is translated as CATSRDQLGDRVQYF.

The chain has TRBV27 and TRBJ1-5; 9 bases fit TRBD1. CDR3 length: 21 residues. The J segment lost 1 base and the V segment lost 5 bases, leaving 21 bases of the junction unmatched. The germline V gene has CDR1 MNHEY and CDR2 SMNVEV (reference sequence). DNA of the CDR3: TGTGCCAGCAGTCCCCACGTAAGACTAAACAGGGGGCCTTTGAGCAATCAGCCCCAGCATTTT. This translates into CASSPHVRLNRGPLSNQPQHF.

This clone is medium-sized by share. The V and J genes are TRBV5-4 and TRBJ2-2; TRBD1 agrees at 9 bases. The CDR3 covers 17 residues. Unmatched junction bases numbered 10, after V lost 2 bases and J lost 5 bases. In germline, CDR1 is SGHNT, CDR2 YYREEE (reference sequence). The CDR3 loop is CASSFLTGTGSTGELFF. For the CDR3, the DNA is TGTGCCAGCAGCTTTTTGACCGGGACAGGGTCAACCGGGGAGCTGTTTTTT.

The rearrangement links TRBV5-4 to TRBJ2-7; 9 bases map to TRBD1. CDR1 is SGHNT, CDR2 YYREEE, per germline (reference sequence). The CDR3 loop spans 15 amino acids. V shed 3 bases and J 5 bases; nucleotides not matched to a gene: 9. The CDR3 reads CASSWGTGSRNEQYF. CDR3 sequence (DNA): TGTGCCAGCAGCTGGGGGACAGGGTCGCGGAACGAGCAGTACTTC.

This chain connects TRBV9 to TRBJ2-2, with a possible D match to TRBD1 (5 bases). The CDR3 covers 16 residues. V was cut by 0 bases and J by 4 bases, with 13 bases left in between. Germline CDR1 SGDLS, CDR2 YYNGEE. CDR3 region: CASSVAGAASTGELFF. The CDR3 DNA sequence: TGTGCCAGCAGCGTAGCTGGGGCAGCCAGCACCGGGGAGCTGTTTTTT.

V is TRBV7-9 and J is TRBJ1-2; TRBD1 aligns across 9 bases. CDR1 and CDR2 from the germline V gene are SEHNR and FQNEAQ (reference sequence). The V segment lost 3 bases and the J segment 4 bases; nucleotides outside the gene matches: 0. The CDR3 is made up of 13 amino acids. The chain's CDR3 is CASSLDRGYGYTF. The CDR3 region has the DNA TGTGCCAGCAGCTTGGACAGGGGCTATGGCTACACCTTC.

In this sample, this clone turned up a few times. This rearrangement joins TRBV21-1 to TRBJ1-6; TRBD1 is the table's D call and was not checked against the DNA. TRBV21-1 is labeled a pseudogene. The CDR3 has 15 residues. CDR3 loop: CASSKEDRDASPLHF. The CDR3 region has the DNA TGTGCCAGCAGCAAAGAGGACAGGGATGCTTCACCCCTCCACTTT.

The chain recombines TRBV6-5 with TRBJ1-2; tentative D call: TRBD1 (5 bases). V lost 2 bases, J lost 4 bases, and 11 bases lay in between. The CDR3 contains 14 residues. The germline V gene encodes CDR1 MNHEY and CDR2 SVGAGI. CDR3 in DNA: TGTGCCAGCAGTTACACTCAGGGTGTCTATGGCTACACCTTC. As protein: CASSYTQGVYGYTF.